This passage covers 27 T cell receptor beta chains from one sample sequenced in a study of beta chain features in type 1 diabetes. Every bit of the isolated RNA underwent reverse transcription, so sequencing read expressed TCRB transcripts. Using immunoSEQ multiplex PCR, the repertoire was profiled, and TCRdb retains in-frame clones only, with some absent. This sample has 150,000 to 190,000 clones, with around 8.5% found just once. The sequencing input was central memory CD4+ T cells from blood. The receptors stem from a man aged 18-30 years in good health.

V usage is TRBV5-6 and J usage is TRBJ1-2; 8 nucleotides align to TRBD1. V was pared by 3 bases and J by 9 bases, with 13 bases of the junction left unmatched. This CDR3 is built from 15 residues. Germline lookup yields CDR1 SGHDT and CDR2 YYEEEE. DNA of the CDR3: TGTGCCAGCAGCTCGTCGACAGGGGATATATGGAGCTACACCTTC. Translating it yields CASSSSTGDIWSYTF.

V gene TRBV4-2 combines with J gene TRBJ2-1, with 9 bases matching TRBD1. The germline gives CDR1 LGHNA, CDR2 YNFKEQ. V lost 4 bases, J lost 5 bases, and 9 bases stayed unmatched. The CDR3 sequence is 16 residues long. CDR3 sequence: CASSRSNDRGDNEQFF. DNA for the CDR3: TGTGCCAGCAGCCGAAGTAATGACAGGGGGGACAATGAGCAGTTCTTC.

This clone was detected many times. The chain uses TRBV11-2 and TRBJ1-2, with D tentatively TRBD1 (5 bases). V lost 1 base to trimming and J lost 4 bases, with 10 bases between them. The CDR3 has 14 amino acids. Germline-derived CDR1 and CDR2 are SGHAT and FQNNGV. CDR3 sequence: CASSLVRGGYGYTF. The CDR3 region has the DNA TGTGCCAGCAGCTTAGTAAGGGGCGGCTATGGCTACACCTTC.

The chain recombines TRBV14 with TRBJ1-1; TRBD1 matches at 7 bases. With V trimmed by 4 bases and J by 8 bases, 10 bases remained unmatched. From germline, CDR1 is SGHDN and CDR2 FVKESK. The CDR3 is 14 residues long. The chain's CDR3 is CASSPKTGDVEAFF. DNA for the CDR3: TGTGCCAGCAGCCCAAAAACAGGGGACGTAGAAGCTTTCTTT.

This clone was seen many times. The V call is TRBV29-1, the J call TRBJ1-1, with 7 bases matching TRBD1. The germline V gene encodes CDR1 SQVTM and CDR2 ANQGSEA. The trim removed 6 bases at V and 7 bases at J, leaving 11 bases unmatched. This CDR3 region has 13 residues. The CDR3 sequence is CSVGTAIVGEAFF. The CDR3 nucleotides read TGCAGCGTCGGGACAGCTATCGTAGGTGAAGCTTTCTTT.

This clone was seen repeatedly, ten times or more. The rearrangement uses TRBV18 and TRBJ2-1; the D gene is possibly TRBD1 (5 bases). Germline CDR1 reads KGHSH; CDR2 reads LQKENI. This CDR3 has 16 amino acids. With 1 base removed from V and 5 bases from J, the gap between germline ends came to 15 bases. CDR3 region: CASSPRRQARDNEQFF. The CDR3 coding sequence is TGTGCCAGCTCACCACGAAGGCAAGCCAGGGACAATGAGCAGTTCTTC.

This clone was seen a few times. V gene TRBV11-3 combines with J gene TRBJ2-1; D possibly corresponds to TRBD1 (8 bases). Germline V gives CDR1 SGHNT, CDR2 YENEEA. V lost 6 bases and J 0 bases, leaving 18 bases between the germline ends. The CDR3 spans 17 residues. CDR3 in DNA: TGTGCCAGCAGGGGAGGGACAGGCACCGTCTCCTACAATGAGCAGTTCTTC. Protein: CASRGGTGTVSYNEQFF.

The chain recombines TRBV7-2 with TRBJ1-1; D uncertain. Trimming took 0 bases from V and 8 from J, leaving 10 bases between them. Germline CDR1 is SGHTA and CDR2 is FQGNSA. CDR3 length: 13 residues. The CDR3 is CASSLAQKLEAFF. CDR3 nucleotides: TGTGCCAGCAGCTTAGCGCAGAAATTAGAAGCTTTCTTT. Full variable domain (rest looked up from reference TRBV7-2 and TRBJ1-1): GAGVSQSPSNKVTEKGKDVELRCDPISGHTALYWYRQSLGQGLEFLIYFQGNSAPDKSGLPSDRFSAERTGGSVSTLTIQRTQQEDSAVYLCASSLAQKLEAFFGQGTRLTVV.

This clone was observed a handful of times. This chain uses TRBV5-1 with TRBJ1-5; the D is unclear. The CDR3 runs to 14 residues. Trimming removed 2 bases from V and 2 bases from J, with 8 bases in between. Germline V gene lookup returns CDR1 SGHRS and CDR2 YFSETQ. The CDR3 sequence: CASSLAGGNQPQHF. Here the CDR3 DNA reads TGCGCCAGCAGCTTAGCGGGTGGCAATCAGCCCCAGCATTTT. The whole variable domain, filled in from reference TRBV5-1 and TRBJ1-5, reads KAGVTQTPRYLIKTRGQQVTLSCSPISGHRSVSWYQQTPGQGLQFLFEYFSETQRNKGNFPGRFSGRQFSNSRSEMNVSTLELGDSALYLCASSLAGGNQPQHFGDGTRLSIL.

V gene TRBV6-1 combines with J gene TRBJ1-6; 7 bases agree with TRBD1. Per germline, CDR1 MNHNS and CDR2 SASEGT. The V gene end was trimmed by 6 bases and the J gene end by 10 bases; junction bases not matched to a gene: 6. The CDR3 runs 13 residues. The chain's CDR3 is CASSSTGFSPLHF. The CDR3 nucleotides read TGTGCCAGCAGCTCGACAGGGTTCTCACCCCTCCACTTT.

DNA for the CDR3: TGTGCCAGCAGTTTATCTACAGGGGGCCATCAGCCCCAGCATTTT. Residues: CASSLSTGGHQPQHF. The chain recombines TRBV27 with TRBJ1-5; 9 nucleotides align to TRBD1. The V gene's germline CDR1 is MNHEY and CDR2 SMNVEV (reference sequence). With 0 bases clipped from V and 5 bases from J, the junction kept 2 bases outside the gene matches. This CDR3 region has 15 residues.

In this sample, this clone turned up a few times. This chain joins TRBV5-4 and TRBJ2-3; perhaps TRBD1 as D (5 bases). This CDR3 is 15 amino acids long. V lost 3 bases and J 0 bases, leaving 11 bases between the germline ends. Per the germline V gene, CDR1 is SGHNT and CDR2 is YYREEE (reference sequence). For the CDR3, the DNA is TGTGCCAGCAGCTACACAGGAGATAGCACAGATACGCAGTATTTT. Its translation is CASSYTGDSTDTQYF.

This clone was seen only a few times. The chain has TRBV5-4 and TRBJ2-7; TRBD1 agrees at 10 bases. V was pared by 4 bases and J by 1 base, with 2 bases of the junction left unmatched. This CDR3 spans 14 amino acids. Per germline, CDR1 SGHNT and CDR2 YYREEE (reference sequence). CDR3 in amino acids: CASSVDRGSYEQYF. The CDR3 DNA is TGTGCCAGCAGCGTGGACAGGGGGTCCTACGAGCAGTACTTC.

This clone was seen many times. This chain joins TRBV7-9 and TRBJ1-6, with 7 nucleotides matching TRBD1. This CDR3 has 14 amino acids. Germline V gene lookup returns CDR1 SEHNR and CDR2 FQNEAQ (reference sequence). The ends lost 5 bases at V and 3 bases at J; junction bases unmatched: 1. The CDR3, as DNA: TGTGCCAGCAGCCGGGACAGCTATAATTCACCCCTCCACTTT. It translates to CASSRDSYNSPLHF.

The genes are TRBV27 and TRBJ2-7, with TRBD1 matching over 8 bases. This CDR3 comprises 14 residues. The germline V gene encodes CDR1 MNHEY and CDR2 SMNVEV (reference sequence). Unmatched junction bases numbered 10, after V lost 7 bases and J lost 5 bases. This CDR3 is CASNTDRGLHEQYF. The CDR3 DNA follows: TGTGCCAGCAACACCGACAGGGGCCTCCACGAGCAGTACTTC.

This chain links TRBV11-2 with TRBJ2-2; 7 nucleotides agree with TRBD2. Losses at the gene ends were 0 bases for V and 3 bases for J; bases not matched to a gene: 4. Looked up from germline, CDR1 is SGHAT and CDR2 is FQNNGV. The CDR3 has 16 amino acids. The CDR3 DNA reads TGTGCCAGCAGCTTAGAGGGAGGGTCTTACACCGGGGAGCTGTTTTTT. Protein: CASSLEGGSYTGELFF.

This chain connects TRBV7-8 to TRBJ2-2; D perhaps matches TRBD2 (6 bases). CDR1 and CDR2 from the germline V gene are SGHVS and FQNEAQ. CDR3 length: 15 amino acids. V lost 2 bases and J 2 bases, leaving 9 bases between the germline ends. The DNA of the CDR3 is TGTGCCAGCAGCTTATCCGGGGGAAACACCGGGGAGCTGTTTTTT. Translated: CASSLSGGNTGELFF.

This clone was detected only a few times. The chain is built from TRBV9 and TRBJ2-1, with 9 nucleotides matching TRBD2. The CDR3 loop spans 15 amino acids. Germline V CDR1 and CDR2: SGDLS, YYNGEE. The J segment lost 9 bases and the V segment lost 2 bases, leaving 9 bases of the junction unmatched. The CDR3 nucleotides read TGTGCCAGCAGCGTTGGGGTAGCGGGGGTGGGTGAGCAGTTCTTC. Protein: CASSVGVAGVGEQFF.

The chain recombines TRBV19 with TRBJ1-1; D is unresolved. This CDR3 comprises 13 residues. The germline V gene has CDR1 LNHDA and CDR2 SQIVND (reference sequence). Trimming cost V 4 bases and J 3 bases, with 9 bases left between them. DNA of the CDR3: TGTGCCAGTAGTAATGCACTCGACACTGAAGCTTTCTTT. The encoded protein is CASSNALDTEAFF.

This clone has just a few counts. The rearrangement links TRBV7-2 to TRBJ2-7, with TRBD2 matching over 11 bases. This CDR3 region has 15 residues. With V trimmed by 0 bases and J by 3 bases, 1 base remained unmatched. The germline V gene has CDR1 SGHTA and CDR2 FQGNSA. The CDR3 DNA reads TGTGCCAGCAGCTTAGCGGGACTAGCGGACTACGAGCAGTACTTC. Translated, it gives CASSLAGLADYEQYF.

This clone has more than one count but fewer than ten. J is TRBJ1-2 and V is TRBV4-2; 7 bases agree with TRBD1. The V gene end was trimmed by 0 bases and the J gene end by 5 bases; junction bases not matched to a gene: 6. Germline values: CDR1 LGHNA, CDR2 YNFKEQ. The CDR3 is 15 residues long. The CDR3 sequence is CASSQDEGAVYGYTF. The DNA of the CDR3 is TGTGCCAGCAGCCAAGATGAGGGGGCGGTTTATGGCTACACCTTC.

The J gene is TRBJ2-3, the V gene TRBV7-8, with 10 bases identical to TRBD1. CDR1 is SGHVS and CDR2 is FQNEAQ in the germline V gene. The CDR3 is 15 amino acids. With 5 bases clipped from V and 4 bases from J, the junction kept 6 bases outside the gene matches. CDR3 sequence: CASSLATGGPDTQYF. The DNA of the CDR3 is TGTGCCAGCAGCCTTGCGACAGGGGGCCCAGATACGCAGTATTTT.

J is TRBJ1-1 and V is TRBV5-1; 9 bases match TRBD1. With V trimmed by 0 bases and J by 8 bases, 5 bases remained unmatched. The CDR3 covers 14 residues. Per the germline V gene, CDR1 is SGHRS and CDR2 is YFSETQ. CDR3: CASSLGTGEVEAFF. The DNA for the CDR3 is TGCGCCAGCAGCTTGGGGACAGGGGAGGTAGAAGCTTTCTTT.

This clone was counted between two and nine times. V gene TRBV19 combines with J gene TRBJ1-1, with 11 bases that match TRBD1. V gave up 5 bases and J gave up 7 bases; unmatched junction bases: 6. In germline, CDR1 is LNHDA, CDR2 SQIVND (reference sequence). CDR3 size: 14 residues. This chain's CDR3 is CASSSGQGVDEAFF. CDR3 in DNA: TGTGCCAGTAGTTCGGGACAGGGGGTGGATGAAGCTTTCTTT.

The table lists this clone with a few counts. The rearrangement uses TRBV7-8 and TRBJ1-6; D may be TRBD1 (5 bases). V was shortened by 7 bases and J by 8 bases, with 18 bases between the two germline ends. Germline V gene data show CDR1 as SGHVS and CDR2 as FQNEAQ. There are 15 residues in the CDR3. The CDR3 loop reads CASTPIRGLDSPLHF. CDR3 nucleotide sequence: TGTGCCAGCACCCCCATCCGGGGACTGGATTCACCCCTCCACTTT.

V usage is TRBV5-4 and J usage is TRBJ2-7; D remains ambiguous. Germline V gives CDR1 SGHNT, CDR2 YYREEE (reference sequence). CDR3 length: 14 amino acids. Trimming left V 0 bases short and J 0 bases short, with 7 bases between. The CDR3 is CASSLDSSSYEQYF. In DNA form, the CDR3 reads TGTGCCAGCAGCTTGGACAGTAGCTCCTACGAGCAGTACTTC.

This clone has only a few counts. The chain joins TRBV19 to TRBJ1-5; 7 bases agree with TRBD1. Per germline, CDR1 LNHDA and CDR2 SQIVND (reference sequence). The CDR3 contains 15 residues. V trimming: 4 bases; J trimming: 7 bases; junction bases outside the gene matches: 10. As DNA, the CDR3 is TGTGCCAGTAGTACCTCACAGGGGTCGCGGCAGCCCCAGCATTTT. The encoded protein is CASSTSQGSRQPQHF.